Below are 9 T cell receptor beta chains sequenced from a single sample in a study of T cells after somatic rescue of genetic block. Generated by immunoSEQ multiplex PCR, the TCRdb table keeps only in-frame clones and is missing some. The table lists roughly 120,000 clones, 80% to 95% of them singletons. Sequencing was carried out using peripheral blood mononuclear cells (PBMCs). These TCRs come from a woman younger than 30.

V gene TRBV19 combines with J gene TRBJ1-4; the D gene is possibly TRBD1 (5 bases). Trimming took off 3 bases at V and 0 bases at J, with 11 bases between the two ends. Germline loops: CDR1 LNHDA, CDR2 SQIVND (reference sequence). The CDR3 has 16 residues. CDR3 DNA sequence: TGTGCCAGTAGTATCGTTGCGGGGGCAACTAATGAAAAACTGTTTTTT. Amino acids: CASSIVAGATNEKLFF.

On this clone: Other DNA sequences in this sample translate to the same CDR3. The rearrangement uses TRBV15 and TRBJ2-1; tentatively, D is TRBD1 (6 bases). CDR1 is LNHNV, CDR2 YYDKDF, per germline (reference sequence). Deletions cut 3 bases from V and 3 bases from J, with 12 bases between. The CDR3 loop spans 15 amino acids. CDR3 in amino acids: CATSRNRDHYNEQFF. CDR3 bases: TGTGCCACCAGCAGGAACAGGGATCACTACAATGAGCAGTTCTTC. Full variable domain (rest looked up from reference TRBV15 and TRBJ2-1): DAMVIQNPRYQVTQFGKPVTLSCSQTLNHNVMYWYQQKSSQAPKLLFHYYDKDFNNEADTPDNFQSRRPNTSFCFLDIRSPGLGDTAMYLCATSRNRDHYNEQFFGPGTRLTVL.

This rearrangement joins TRBV28 to TRBJ2-2, with D perhaps matching TRBD1 or TRBD2 (5 bases each). CDR3 length: 15 amino acids. V was trimmed by 8 bases and J by 0 bases, leaving 13 bases between them. CDR1 is MDHEN and CDR2 is SYDVKM in the germline V gene. The CDR3: CASGSGTANTGELFF. The CDR3 region has the DNA TGTGCCAGCGGGTCCGGGACCGCGAACACCGGGGAGCTGTTTTTT.

The chain links TRBV27 to TRBJ1-1; D is possibly TRBD1 (5 bases). Deletions cut 5 bases from V and 5 bases from J, with 15 bases between. The CDR3 length is 14 residues. The V gene's germline CDR1 is MNHEY and CDR2 SMNVEV (reference sequence). The CDR3 DNA follows: TGTGCCAGCAGTCCAGTGGCAGGGCTAACTGAAGCTTTCTTT. Protein product: CASSPVAGLTEAFF.

This clone was counted once. This chain links TRBV29-1 with TRBJ1-1; D is perhaps TRBD1 (5 bases). In germline, CDR1 is SQVTM, CDR2 ANQGSEA. This CDR3 has 13 amino acids. The V end was cut by 2 bases, the J end by 1 base, with 8 bases between. The CDR3 bases are TGCAGCGTTGAAAGGCAGGGGAACACTGAAGCTTTCTTT. Translation: CSVERQGNTEAFF.

The chain is built from TRBV5-1 and TRBJ1-4; 9 bases match TRBD1. CDR3 length: 15 amino acids. J gave up 5 bases and V 2 bases, and 4 bases lay outside the gene matches. The germline V gene has CDR1 SGHRS and CDR2 YFSETQ. The CDR3 nucleotides are TGCGCCAGCAGCTTATCCGGGACAGGGAATGAAAAACTGTTTTTT. Protein product: CASSLSGTGNEKLFF. The full variable domain, its missing parts supplied by reference TRBV5-1 and TRBJ1-4, is KAGVTQTPRYLIKTRGQQVTLSCSPISGHRSVSWYQQTPGQGLQFLFEYFSETQRNKGNFPGRFSGRQFSNSRSEMNVSTLELGDSALYLCASSLSGTGNEKLFFGSGTQLSVL.

The chain is built from TRBV5-1 and TRBJ2-3, with 8 bases that match TRBD2. The CDR3 spans 16 residues. V was clipped by 0 bases and J by 0 bases; unmatched bases: 3. Per the germline V gene, CDR1 is SGHRS and CDR2 is YFSETQ. The CDR3 sequence is CASSLGASGSTDTQYF. The CDR3 DNA reads TGCGCCAGCAGCTTGGGTGCTAGCGGGAGCACAGATACGCAGTATTTT.

The gene calls are TRBV19 and TRBJ1-1; no reliable D call. Looked up from germline, CDR1 is LNHDA and CDR2 is SQIVND (reference sequence). The CDR3 has 13 residues. The CDR3 DNA reads TGTGGGGCGTCGGGAACGCTTGGAACTGAAGCTTTCTTT. It encodes CGASGTLGTEAFF.

The chain couples TRBV14 to TRBJ2-7; TRBD1 is a possible D gene (6 bases). The V gene lost 4 bases and the J gene lost 6 bases, with 13 bases spanning the gap. The CDR3 runs 13 residues. In germline, CDR1 is SGHDN, CDR2 FVKESK. CDR3: CASSRFQGSEQYF. Written as DNA, the CDR3 is TGTGCCAGCAGCCGCTTCCAGGGGAGCGAGCAGTACTTC.